These T cell receptor beta chains were read from a single sample in a study of T cell changes during pregnancy in multiple sclerosis. TCRdb's table, derived via immunoSEQ multiplex PCR, lists solely in-frame clones and lacks some. The sample contains about 49,000 clones, around 89% of which appear only once. This sample comprised peripheral blood, obtained after pregnancy. These receptors were obtained from a female donor in good health, enrolled as a control in a pregnancy study. Both conserved end residues are part of each CDR3. The D gene is left open where the match is weak. Only some rows state a clone size, as once, few, many or a class for expanded clones.

clone_size	v_call	d_call	j_call	cdr3_aa	cdr3_nt
-	TRBV19	-	TRBJ1-2	CASTPRGEINYGYTF	TGTGCCAGTACCCCCCGAGGAGAGATTAACTATGGCTACACCTTC
-	TRBV5-6	TRBD2	TRBJ2-3	CASSQRTSVLGTDTQYF	TGTGCCAGCAGCCAACGGACTAGCGTTCTCGGCACAGATACGCAGTATTTT
-	TRBV2	-	TRBJ2-5	CASTPPTPGPKTQYF	TGTGCCAGCACTCCACCAACCCCTGGGCCGAAGACCCAGTACTTC
few	TRBV7-2	-	TRBJ2-2	CASSLGKWPPGELFF	TGTGCCAGCAGCTTAGGAAAGTGGCCGCCCGGGGAGCTGTTTTTT
-	TRBV2	TRBD1	TRBJ2-7	CASSERDRVGEQYF	TGTGCCAGCAGTGAACGGGACAGGGTGGGGGAGCAGTACTTC
few	TRBV10-1	TRBD2	TRBJ2-5	CASSERVGSGVETQYF	TGCGCCAGCAGTGAGAGGGTCGGTAGCGGGGTAGAGACCCAGTACTTC
-	TRBV21-1	-	TRBJ2-1	CASSKAGDYNEQFF	TGTGCCAGCAGCAAAGCGGGAGACTACAATGAGCAGTTCTTC
-	TRBV11-3	TRBD1	TRBJ2-7	CASSLGTGDPYEQYF	TGTGCCAGCAGCTTGGGGACAGGAGACCCCTACGAGCAGTACTTC
-	TRBV7-9	TRBD2	TRBJ2-7	CASSPGTSSYEQYF	TGTGCCAGCAGCCCGGGGACTAGTTCGTACGAGCAGTACTTC
-	TRBV7-8	-	TRBJ1-5	CASSSLQAHQPQHF	TGTGCCAGCAGCTCATTACAGGCTCATCAGCCCCAGCATTTT
-	TRBV25-1	TRBD2	TRBJ2-1	CASSVQPGLGAHEQFF	TGTGCCAGCAGTGTACAACCGGGACTAGGAGCCCATGAGCAGTTCTTC
-	TRBV19	-	TRBJ2-1	CASSIAQGLGEQFF	TGTGCCAGTAGTATAGCCCAGGGGCTTGGTGAGCAGTTCTTC
-	TRBV29-1	-	TRBJ2-1	CSVETSASGEQFF	TGCAGCGTTGAGACTTCCGCTTCGGGTGAGCAGTTCTTC
-	TRBV11-1	TRBD2	TRBJ2-1	CASSLGGRDNEQFF	TGTGCCAGCAGCTTGGGCGGGAGGGACAATGAGCAGTTCTTC
once	TRBV5-6	-	TRBJ1-6	CASSFEGVVNSPLHF	TGTGCCAGCAGCTTCGAGGGTGTAGTTAATTCACCCCTCCACTTT
-	TRBV6-6	TRBD1	TRBJ2-7	CASTATGSYEQYF	TGTGCCAGCACCGCGACAGGGTCCTACGAGCAGTACTTC
few	TRBV6-4	TRBD2	TRBJ2-2	CASSDSAGGPGELFF	TGTGCCAGCAGTGACTCAGCGGGGGGGCCCGGGGAGCTGTTTTTT
once	TRBV4-3	-	TRBJ2-1	CASSLDKSSYNEQFF	TGCGCCAGCAGTCTGGACAAGAGCTCCTACAATGAGCAGTTCTTC
-	TRBV4-3	-	TRBJ2-2	CASSQEGRGHTGELFF	TGCGCCAGCAGCCAAGAAGGCAGGGGCCACACCGGGGAGCTGTTTTTT
-	TRBV2	-	TRBJ1-2	CASTRGRGYGYTF	TGTGCCAGCACCAGGGGAAGAGGCTATGGCTACACCTTC
-	TRBV27	-	TRBJ1-2	CARRELDYGYTF	TGTGCCCGCCGAGAGCTGGACTATGGCTACACCTTC
-	TRBV6-1	-	TRBJ1-5	CASRSGYSNQPQHF	TGTGCCAGCAGATCCGGTTATAGCAATCAGCCCCAGCATTTT
-	TRBV4-1	-	TRBJ1-4	CASSQDYQGGLTNEKLFF	TGCGCCAGCAGCCAAGATTATCAGGGAGGCTTAACTAATGAAAAACTGTTTTTT
-	TRBV9	-	TRBJ2-3	CASSVGIQSTDTQYF	TGTGCCAGCAGCGTAGGCATACAAAGCACAGATACGCAGTATTTT
-	TRBV28	TRBD2	TRBJ2-7	CASNSNRGGRNDEQYF	TGTGCCAGCAACTCCAACCGGGGAGGGAGGAACGACGAGCAGTACTTC
-	TRBV7-6	TRBD2	TRBJ2-1	CASSLDLGLAGGAGRNEQFF	TGTGCCAGCAGCTTAGACTTGGGACTAGCGGGGGGGGCGGGGAGGAATGAGCAGTTCTTC
-	TRBV5-1	-	TRBJ1-1	CASSPGGLGDTEAFF	TGCGCCAGCAGCCCGGGAGGTCTGGGGGACACTGAAGCTTTCTTT
-	TRBV9	TRBD1	TRBJ1-1	CASSVVRTGGAENTEAFF	TGTGCCAGCAGCGTAGTCAGGACAGGGGGCGCCGAGAACACTGAAGCTTTCTTT
-	TRBV7-9	TRBD2	TRBJ2-7	CASSYQRGKTYEQYF	TGTGCCAGCAGCTATCAGCGGGGGAAAACCTACGAGCAGTACTTC
-	TRBV30	TRBD1	TRBJ2-7	CAWRGTGTYEQYF	TGTGCCTGGAGAGGGACAGGGACCTACGAGCAGTACTTC
-	TRBV6-5	-	TRBJ2-3	CASSYIGDTQYF	TGTGCCAGCAGCTACATCGGGGATACGCAGTATTTT
once	TRBV5-1	TRBD2	TRBJ2-7	CASQGLAGNEQYF	TGCGCCAGCCAGGGACTAGCGGGAAACGAGCAGTACTTC
-	TRBV5-1	-	TRBJ1-1	CASSLVAGRANTEAFF	TGCGCCAGCAGCTTGGTCGCAGGGAGGGCGAACACTGAAGCTTTCTTT
-	TRBV4-1	TRBD2	TRBJ2-5	CASSHRTSQSKETQYF	TGCGCCAGCAGCCACAGGACTAGTCAATCTAAGGAGACCCAGTACTTC
-	TRBV28	TRBD2	TRBJ2-2	CASSEWGLAGGPGELFF	TGTGCCAGCAGCGAATGGGGACTAGCGGGGGGGCCCGGGGAGCTGTTTTTT
-	TRBV27	TRBD2	TRBJ2-4	CASRPAGTSGKVNIQYF	TGTGCCAGCCGCCCGGCGGGGACTAGCGGGAAAGTAAACATTCAGTACTTC
-	TRBV5-1	-	TRBJ1-3	CASSLAGFAYSGNTIYF	TGCGCCAGCAGCTTGGCCGGGTTTGCCTACTCTGGAAACACCATATATTTT
once	TRBV4-1	TRBD2	TRBJ2-1	CASSHSSSGRGNEQFF	TGCGCCAGCAGCCATTCGTCTAGCGGGAGAGGGAATGAGCAGTTCTTC
-	TRBV27	-	TRBJ1-5	CASANLNQPQHF	TGTGCCAGCGCGAACCTCAATCAGCCCCAGCATTTT
-	TRBV14	-	TRBJ2-7	CASSPTAIYEQYF	TGTGCCAGCAGCCCGACAGCGATCTACGAGCAGTACTTC
-	TRBV11-2	-	TRBJ1-3	CASSLERSGNTIYF	TGTGCCAGCAGCTTAGAGCGCTCTGGAAACACCATATATTTT
-	TRBV27	-	TRBJ1-1	CASSPRRALGTEAFF	TGTGCCAGCAGCCCGAGGCGGGCCCTTGGCACTGAAGCTTTCTTT
-	TRBV7-6	-	TRBJ1-2	CASSSEGGYTF	TGTGCCAGCAGCTCCGAGGGCGGCTACACCTTC
-	TRBV7-3	TRBD2	TRBJ2-1	CASSPLGAGGSGDEQFF	TGTGCCAGCAGCCCCTTGGGAGCGGGGGGTTCCGGGGATGAGCAGTTCTTC
-	TRBV19	-	TRBJ2-7	CASSIRQDYEQYF	TGTGCCAGTAGTATACGGCAGGACTACGAGCAGTACTTC
-	TRBV6-5	TRBD1	TRBJ2-7	CASRYTGTGGSEQYF	TGTGCCAGCAGATATACCGGGACAGGGGGCTCCGAGCAGTACTTC
once	TRBV10-3	TRBD1	TRBJ2-1	CAISYQLPGQGLGEQFF	TGTGCCATCAGCTATCAACTTCCGGGACAGGGATTGGGTGAGCAGTTCTTC
-	TRBV9	TRBD2	TRBJ2-2	CASSALGLAGGIGELFF	TGTGCCAGCAGCGCCCTGGGACTAGCGGGGGGTATCGGGGAGCTGTTTTTT
-	TRBV10-1	TRBD1	TRBJ2-5	CATSRTGDGKETQYF	TGCGCCACCAGTCGGACAGGGGACGGAAAAGAGACCCAGTACTTC
-	TRBV6-1	TRBD1	TRBJ2-3	CASSEFGQGWSTDTQYF	TGTGCCAGCAGTGAATTTGGACAGGGTTGGAGCACAGATACGCAGTATTTT
-	TRBV19	TRBD2	TRBJ2-3	CASSIGRGGDTDTQYF	TGTGCCAGTAGTATAGGTCGGGGGGGAGACACAGATACGCAGTATTTT
-	TRBV19	-	TRBJ2-2	CASSIGNTGELFF	TGTGCCAGTAGTATCGGGAACACCGGGGAGCTGTTTTTT
-	TRBV7-9	-	TRBJ1-3	CASKQALSGNTIYF	TGTGCCAGCAAACAGGCACTCTCTGGAAACACCATATATTTT
-	TRBV4-1	-	TRBJ1-4	CASSQRMSGALANEKLFF	TGCGCCAGCAGCCAAAGGATGAGCGGGGCGCTGGCTAATGAAAAACTGTTTTTT
-	TRBV7-2	-	TRBJ1-1	CASSLGAGSNTEAFF	TGTGCCAGCAGCTTAGGGGCCGGTTCGAACACTGAAGCTTTCTTT
-	TRBV4-2	-	TRBJ1-3	CASSQDMAGSGNTIYF	TGTGCCAGCAGCCAAGATATGGCAGGGTCTGGAAACACCATATATTTT
-	TRBV29-1	-	TRBJ2-5	CSVRQLQETQYF	TGCAGCGTTCGACAGCTCCAAGAGACCCAGTACTTC
-	TRBV6-1	TRBD2	TRBJ2-1	CASSEVASGGSEQFF	TGTGCCAGCAGTGAAGTGGCTAGCGGGGGCTCTGAGCAGTTCTTC
few	TRBV5-5	TRBD1	TRBJ1-5	CASRITGDQPQHF	TGTGCCAGCAGAATAACAGGGGATCAGCCCCAGCATTTT
-	TRBV19	-	TRBJ1-5	CASSILAGPEGQPQHF	TGTGCCAGTAGTATATTAGCGGGACCTGAAGGTCAGCCCCAGCATTTT